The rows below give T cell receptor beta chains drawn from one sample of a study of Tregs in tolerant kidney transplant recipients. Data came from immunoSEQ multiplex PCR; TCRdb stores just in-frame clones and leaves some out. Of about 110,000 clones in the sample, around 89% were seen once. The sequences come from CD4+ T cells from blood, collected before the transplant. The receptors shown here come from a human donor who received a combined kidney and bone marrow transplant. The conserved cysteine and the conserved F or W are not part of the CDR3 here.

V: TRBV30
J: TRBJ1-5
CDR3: AWSVLGTGMEPQH

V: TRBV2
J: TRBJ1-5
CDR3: ASTLEGSHQPQH

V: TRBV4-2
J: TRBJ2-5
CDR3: ASSQDGTSGQETQY

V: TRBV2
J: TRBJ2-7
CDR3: ASSLFYEQY

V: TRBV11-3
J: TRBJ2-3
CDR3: ASSLGSKTDTQY

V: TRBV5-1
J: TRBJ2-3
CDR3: ASSRMQGAGTDTQY

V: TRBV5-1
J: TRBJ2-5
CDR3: ASSFSGLAGSGETQY

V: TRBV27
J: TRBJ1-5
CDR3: ASSLGGARNQPQH

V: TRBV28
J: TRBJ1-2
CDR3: ASSLVRSLGYT

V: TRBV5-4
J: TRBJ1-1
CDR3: ASSLDNRLNTEAF

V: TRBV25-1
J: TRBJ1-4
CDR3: ASSDRQGTNEKLF

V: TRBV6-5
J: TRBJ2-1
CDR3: ASSHRTSGSNEQF

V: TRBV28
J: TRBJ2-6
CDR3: ASAKQGFGANVLT

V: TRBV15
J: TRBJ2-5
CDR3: ATSRGRTGGWETQY

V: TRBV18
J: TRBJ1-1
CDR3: ASSPQQGVMNTEAF

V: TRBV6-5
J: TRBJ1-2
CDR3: ASGKTGGERGYT

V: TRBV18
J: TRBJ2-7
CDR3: ASSRGGSSYEQY

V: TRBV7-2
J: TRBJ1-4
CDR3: ASSLDSTGEKLF

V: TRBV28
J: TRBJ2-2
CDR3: ASSSFRRSAGELF

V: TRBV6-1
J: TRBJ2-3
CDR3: ASSLPNTQY

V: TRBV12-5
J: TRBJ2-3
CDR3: ASGERWTGADTQY

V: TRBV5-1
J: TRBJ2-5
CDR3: ASSITPGQGEETQY

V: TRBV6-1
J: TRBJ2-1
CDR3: ASSAASGGAGSYNEQF

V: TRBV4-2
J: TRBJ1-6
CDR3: ASSQEGARYPNSPLH

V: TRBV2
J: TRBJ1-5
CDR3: ASSDLQGTPYNQPQH

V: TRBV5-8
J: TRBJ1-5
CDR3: ASSHRGGVDQPQH

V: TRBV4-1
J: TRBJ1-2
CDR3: ASSQDNSPGGRGYGYT

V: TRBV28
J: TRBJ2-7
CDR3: ASCPGGSYEQY

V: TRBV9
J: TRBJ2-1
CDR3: ASSPGGTTPYNEQF

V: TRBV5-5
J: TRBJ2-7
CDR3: ASSLGLVFYEQY

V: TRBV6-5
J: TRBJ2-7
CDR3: ASTDDRASEQY

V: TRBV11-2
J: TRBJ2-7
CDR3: ASSLGGGHEQY

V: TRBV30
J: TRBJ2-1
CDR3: AWSGLAGHTSSYNEQF

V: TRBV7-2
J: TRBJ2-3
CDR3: ASSSGVADTQY

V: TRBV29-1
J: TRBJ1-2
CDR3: SVADRGSTYGYT

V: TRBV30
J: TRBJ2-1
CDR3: AWSVLAGVNNEQF

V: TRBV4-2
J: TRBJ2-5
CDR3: ASSQDGSGGRETQY

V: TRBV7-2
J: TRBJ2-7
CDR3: ASSPISRVGSYEQY

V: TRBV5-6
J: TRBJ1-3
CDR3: ASSLWRAFTEAGNTIY

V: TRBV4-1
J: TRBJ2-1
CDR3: ASSQDFAGGSYNEQF

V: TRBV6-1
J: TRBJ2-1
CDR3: ASWVDRVFYNEQF

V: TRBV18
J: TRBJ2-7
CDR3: ASSTKDGSGHEQY

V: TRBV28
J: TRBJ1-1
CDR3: ASSPHRGLGTEAF

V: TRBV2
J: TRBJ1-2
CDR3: ASSSGTGDGYT

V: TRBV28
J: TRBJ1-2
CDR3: ASTRDRINYGYT

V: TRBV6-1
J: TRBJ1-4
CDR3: ASSETLSATNEKLF

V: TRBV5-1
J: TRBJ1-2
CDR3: ASNTQGSVYGYT

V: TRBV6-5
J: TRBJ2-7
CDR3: ASSYSPVAEQY

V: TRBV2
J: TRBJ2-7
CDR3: ASSAGGLDEQY

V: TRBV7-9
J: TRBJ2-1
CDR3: ASSRTGQQAYNEQF

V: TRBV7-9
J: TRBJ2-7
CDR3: ASSLSGGQGYEQY

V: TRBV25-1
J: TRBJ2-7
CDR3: ASSDHLGQAIL

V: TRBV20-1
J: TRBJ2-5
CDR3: SGGRETQY